These 11 T cell receptor beta chains were sequenced from one sample in a study of blood T cell repertoires in COVID-19. The method was immunoSEQ multiplex PCR; TCRdb's version includes in-frame clones alone and lacks a portion of them. The table includes tens of thousands of clones, 83% detected once. The sample taken for sequencing was peripheral blood. Receptors were obtained from a young man with COVID-19, enrolled during active disease.

The chain is built from TRBV7-2 and TRBJ2-1, with D maybe TRBD2 (6 bases). From germline, CDR1 is SGHTA and CDR2 FQGNSA. CDR3 size: 14 residues. Trimming pared 6 bases from V and 12 bases from J, leaving 21 bases between. CDR3 amino acids: CASSPYTGEERQFF. In DNA form, the CDR3 reads TGTGCCAGCAGTCCCTATACGGGGGAAGAGAGGCAGTTCTTC.

The J gene is TRBJ2-7, the V gene TRBV5-4; 8 nucleotides match TRBD1. Per the germline V gene, CDR1 is SGHNT and CDR2 is YYREEE (reference sequence). Trimming cost V 5 bases and J 2 bases; bases outside gene matches: 9. The CDR3 consists of 15 residues. DNA of the CDR3: TGTGCCAGCAGTCCACAGGGGGGATCGGCCTACGAGCAGTACTTC. Translation: CASSPQGGSAYEQYF.

This rearrangement joins TRBV7-2 to TRBJ2-7; 10 bases are a match to TRBD1. The CDR3 is 14 residues long. Losses at the gene ends were 6 bases for V and 6 bases for J; bases not matched to a gene: 8. CDR1 is SGHTA and CDR2 is FQGNSA in the germline V gene. CDR3 nucleotide sequence: TGTGCCAGCAGGGCCGACAGGGGGCGAGGCGAGCAGTACTTC. This gives the protein CASRADRGRGEQYF.

The chain has TRBV10-3 and TRBJ2-1, with D possibly TRBD2 on 5 matching bases. V was trimmed by 0 bases and J by 6 bases, leaving 15 bases between them. Per the germline V gene, CDR1 is ENHRY and CDR2 is SYGVKD. The CDR3 totals 16 residues. The CDR3 nucleotides are TGTGCCATCAGTGAGTCAGGTCTAGGAGGCCTCAATGAGCAGTTCTTC. Encoded protein: CAISESGLGGLNEQFF.

The CDR3 spells CASSITAGQEAFF. The CDR3 bases are TGTGCCAGTAGTATCACAGCAGGACAAGAAGCTTTCTTT. V is TRBV19 and J is TRBJ1-1, with D maybe TRBD1 (5 bases). The CDR3 is 13 residues long. V shed 3 bases and J shed 8 bases, with 13 bases lying between them. The germline V gene encodes CDR1 LNHDA and CDR2 SQIVND (reference sequence).

CDR3 bases: TGTGCCAGCAGTCGACAGGGGCAAAACTACGAGCAGTACTTC. Protein sequence: CASSRQGQNYEQYF. This rearrangement joins TRBV6-6 to TRBJ2-7; 8 bases fit TRBD1. There are 14 residues in the CDR3. The ends lost 5 bases at V and 3 bases at J; junction bases unmatched: 6. Looked up from germline, CDR1 is MNHNY and CDR2 is SVGAGI (reference sequence).

This rearrangement joins TRBV6-5 to TRBJ2-1; D call uncertain. Germline V gene lookup returns CDR1 MNHEY and CDR2 SVGAGI. V lost 4 bases to trimming and J lost 0 bases, with 13 bases between them. The CDR3 is 16 residues long. CDR3 sequence reads: CASSSVISSSYNEQFF. CDR3 nucleotides: TGTGCCAGCAGTTCGGTGATCTCAAGCTCCTACAATGAGCAGTTCTTC.

The rearrangement links TRBV6-6 to TRBJ2-3; D might be TRBD2 (6 bases). The germline gives CDR1 MNHNY, CDR2 SVGAGI (reference sequence). The CDR3 loop spans 16 amino acids. Trimming cost V 6 bases and J 1 base, with 17 bases left between them. The CDR3 here is CASRISGSWGTDTQYF. The CDR3 DNA is TGTGCCAGCAGAATCTCCGGGAGCTGGGGCACAGATACGCAGTATTTT.

The chain has TRBV4-2 and TRBJ2-1, with TRBD2 matching 13 bases. The CDR3 is 18 amino acids. With 4 bases clipped from V and 6 bases from J, the junction kept 12 bases outside the gene matches. In germline, CDR1 is LGHNA, CDR2 YNFKEQ. For the CDR3, the DNA is TGTGCCAGCAGCCCCAGGACTAGCGGGAGTAGCCTGTCCAATGAGCAGTTCTTC. Translation: CASSPRTSGSSLSNEQFF.

V and J are TRBV6-5 and TRBJ2-1; weak D call: TRBD2 (6 bases). Germline V gene lookup returns CDR1 MNHEY and CDR2 SVGAGI. This CDR3 comprises 15 residues. The V end was cut by 2 bases, the J end by 2 bases, with 10 bases between. This CDR3 is CASSYRGIAYNEQFF. In DNA form, the CDR3 reads TGTGCCAGCAGTTACCGCGGGATTGCCTACAATGAGCAGTTCTTC.

V usage is TRBV18 and J usage is TRBJ2-7; D perhaps matches TRBD1 (6 bases). Trimming took off 6 bases at V and 0 bases at J, with 15 bases between the two ends. Per germline, CDR1 KGHSH and CDR2 LQKENI. The CDR3 sequence is 15 residues long. This CDR3 reads CASSPTGMSSYEQYF. The CDR3 nucleotides are TGTGCCAGCTCGCCAACAGGGATGAGCTCCTACGAGCAGTACTTC.